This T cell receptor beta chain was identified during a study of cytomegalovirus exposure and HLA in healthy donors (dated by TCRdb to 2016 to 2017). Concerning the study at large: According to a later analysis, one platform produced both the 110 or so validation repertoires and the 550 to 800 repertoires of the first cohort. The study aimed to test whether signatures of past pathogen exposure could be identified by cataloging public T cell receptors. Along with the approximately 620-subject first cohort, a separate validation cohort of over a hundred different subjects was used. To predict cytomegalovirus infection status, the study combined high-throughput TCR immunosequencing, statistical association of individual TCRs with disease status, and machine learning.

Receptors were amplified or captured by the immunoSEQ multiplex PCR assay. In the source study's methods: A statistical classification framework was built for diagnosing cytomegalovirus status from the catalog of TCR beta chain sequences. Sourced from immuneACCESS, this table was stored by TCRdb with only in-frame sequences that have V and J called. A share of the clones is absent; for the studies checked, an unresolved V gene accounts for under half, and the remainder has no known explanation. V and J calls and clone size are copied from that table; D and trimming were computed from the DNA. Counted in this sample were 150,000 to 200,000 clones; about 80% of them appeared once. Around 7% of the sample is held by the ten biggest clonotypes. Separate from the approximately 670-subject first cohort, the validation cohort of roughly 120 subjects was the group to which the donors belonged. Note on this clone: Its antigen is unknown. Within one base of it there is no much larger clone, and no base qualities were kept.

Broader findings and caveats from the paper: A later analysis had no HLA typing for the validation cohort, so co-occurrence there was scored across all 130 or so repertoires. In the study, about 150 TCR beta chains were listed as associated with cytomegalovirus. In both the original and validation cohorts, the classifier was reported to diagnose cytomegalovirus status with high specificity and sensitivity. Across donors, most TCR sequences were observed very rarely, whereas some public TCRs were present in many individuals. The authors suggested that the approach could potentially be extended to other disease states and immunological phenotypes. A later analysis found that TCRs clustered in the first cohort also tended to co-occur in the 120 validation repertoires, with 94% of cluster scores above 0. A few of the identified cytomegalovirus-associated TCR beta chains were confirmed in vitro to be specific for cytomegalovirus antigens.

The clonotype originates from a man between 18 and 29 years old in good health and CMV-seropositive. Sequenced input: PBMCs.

The DNA is TGTGCCTGGAACACAGGGGAGACGCAGTATTTT. Its product reads: CAWNTGETQYF. The rearranged chain carries TRBV30 and TRBJ2-3; 7 bases in the middle match TRBD1. V lost 4 bases and J lost 9 bases, and the count of bases not matched to a germline gene is 4. CDR1 and CDR2 are drawn from the germline V gene (reference sequence): GTSNPN, SVGIG. The CDR3 runs 11 amino acids, cysteine and phenylalanine included. Only the CDR3 region is kept as DNA, spanning 33 bases read in frame from base 1.